A selection of T cell receptor beta chains follows, all from one sample in a study of shared clonotypes between healthy human individuals. Sequencing was performed with immunoSEQ multiplex PCR; in TCRdb, only in-frame clones are kept and a portion is missing. The sample has some 2,400,000 clones, 90% to 96% seen once. The sequenced sample consisted of naive CD4+ T cells sorted from blood. These receptors were collected from a young man in good health. Each CDR3 is given with its conserved first and last residue. D genes are given only for firm matches. Clone size is shown for a subset of rows, as once, few, many or a class of expanded clone.

d_gene | abundance | j_gene | v_gene | CDR3nt | CDR3aa
NA | NA | TRBJ2-7 | TRBV5-1 | TGCGCCAGCAGCCCGAACACCGGGGAAAGCTCCTACGAGCAGTACTTC | CASSPNTGESSYEQYF
TRBD2 | NA | TRBJ2-1 | TRBV19 | TGTGCCAGTAGAGTAGCGGGAGGGCCCGATGAGCAGTTCTTC | CASRVAGGPDEQFF
TRBD2 | NA | TRBJ2-3 | TRBV5-1 | TGCGCCAGCAGCGATAGGACTAGCGAAGATACGCAGTATTTT | CASSDRTSEDTQYF
NA | once | TRBJ2-2 | TRBV7-9 | TGTGCCAGCAGCCCTTATACAGGGACCGGCGGGGAGCTGTTTTTT | CASSPYTGTGGELFF
TRBD1 | NA | TRBJ1-2 | TRBV6-5 | TGTGCCAGCAGTTACTCAACAGGGGGTGATTATGGCTACACCTTC | CASSYSTGGDYGYTF
NA | NA | TRBJ2-5 | TRBV6-1 | TGTGCCAGCAGAACGACAGCCCAAGAGACCCAGTACTTC | CASRTTAQETQYF
TRBD1 | NA | TRBJ2-5 | TRBV2 | TGTGCCAGCAGGAGACAGGGCCTACAAGAGACCCAGTACTTC | CASRRQGLQETQYF
NA | NA | TRBJ2-7 | TRBV5-1 | TGCGCCAGCAGCTCGGGACTGAGCTACGAGCAGTACTTC | CASSSGLSYEQYF
TRBD1 | NA | TRBJ1-2 | TRBV7-6 | TGTGCCAGCAGCTTACTAGCAGGGGGGCAGAACTATGGCTACACCTTC | CASSLLAGGQNYGYTF
NA | NA | TRBJ1-4 | TRBV4-1 | TGCGCCAGCAGTCGGGGCAGGACTAATGAAAAACTGTTTTTT | CASSRGRTNEKLFF
NA | NA | TRBJ2-3 | TRBV6-1 | TGTGCCAGCGTTCTGACCAAGGGCTTCACAGATACGCAGTATTTT | CASVLTKGFTDTQYF
NA | NA | TRBJ2-1 | TRBV6-5 | TGTGCCAGCAGTTACAGGGGACTCAACTTTAATGAGCAGTTCTTC | CASSYRGLNFNEQFF
TRBD1 | NA | TRBJ1-6 | TRBV18 | TGTGCCAGCTCAAGGGGACAGGCCCCGGAACCCCTCCACTTT | CASSRGQAPEPLHF
TRBD2 | NA | TRBJ2-1 | TRBV7-2 | TGTGCCAGCAGTATAGCGGGTGAGCAGTTCTTC | CASSIAGEQFF
NA | NA | TRBJ1-3 | TRBV5-1 | TGCGCCAGCAGCTTAGGGTCTGGAAACACCATATATTTT | CASSLGSGNTIYF
NA | NA | TRBJ2-7 | TRBV29-1 | TGCAGCGTTTCAAAGGGCGGGCCCTACGAGCAGTACTTC | CSVSKGGPYEQYF
NA | NA | TRBJ1-2 | TRBV5-6 | TGTGCCAGCAGCTTGGAGCAGACTCCTGGGGGCTACACCTTC | CASSLEQTPGGYTF
NA | NA | TRBJ1-5 | TRBV7-2 | TGTGCCAGCAGCTCCGGTCCCTCCGGAGGTGGTCAGCCCCAGCATTTT | CASSSGPSGGGQPQHF
TRBD1 | once | TRBJ1-2 | TRBV7-2 | TGTGCCAGCAGCCGAGGGGGCAACTATGGCTACACCTTC | CASSRGGNYGYTF
NA | few | TRBJ2-3 | TRBV5-1 | TGCGCCAGCAGCTTGGATAGCACAGATACGCAGTATTTT | CASSLDSTDTQYF
TRBD1 | NA | TRBJ1-1 | TRBV28 | TGTGCCAGCAGTTTCCTAGGACAGGGGAACACTGAAGCTTTCTTT | CASSFLGQGNTEAFF
TRBD2 | NA | TRBJ2-5 | TRBV6-5 | TGTGCCAGCAAGGGACTAGCTTCCACCCAAGAGACCCAGTACTTC | CASKGLASTQETQYF
NA | NA | TRBJ1-1 | TRBV6-6 | TGTGCCAGCAGTTCGCGACAGAACACTGAAGCTTTCTTT | CASSSRQNTEAFF
TRBD1 | NA | TRBJ2-2 | TRBV30 | TGTGCCTGGAGCACCTTACCGGGACAGGGTGGCGGGGAGCTGTTTTTT | CAWSTLPGQGGGELFF
NA | NA | TRBJ1-4 | TRBV6-6 | TGTGCCAGCAGTTACATGGGACCCCAGGAAAAACTGTTTTTT | CASSYMGPQEKLFF
NA | once | TRBJ2-7 | TRBV5-1 | TGCGCCAGCAGCTTGGCCGGACGTAGCGGAGGCAGCTACGAGCAGTACTTC | CASSLAGRSGGSYEQYF
NA | NA | TRBJ1-1 | TRBV27 | TGTGCCAGCAGAACCCCTGGGTCCCAAGCTTTCTTT | CASRTPGSQAFF
NA | once | TRBJ2-1 | TRBV7-8 | TGTGCCAGCAGCTTAGCCGCGCATTCTACAGGCTACAATGAGCAGTTCTTC | CASSLAAHSTGYNEQFF